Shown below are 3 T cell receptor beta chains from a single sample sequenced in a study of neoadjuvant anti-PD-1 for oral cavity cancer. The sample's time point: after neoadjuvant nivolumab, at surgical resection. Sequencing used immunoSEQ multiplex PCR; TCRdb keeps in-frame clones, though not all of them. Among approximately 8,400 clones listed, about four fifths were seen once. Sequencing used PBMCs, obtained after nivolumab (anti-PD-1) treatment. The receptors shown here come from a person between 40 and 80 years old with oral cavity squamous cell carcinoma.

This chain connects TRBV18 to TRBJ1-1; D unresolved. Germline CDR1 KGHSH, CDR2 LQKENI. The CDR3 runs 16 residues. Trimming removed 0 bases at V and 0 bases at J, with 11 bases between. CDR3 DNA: TGTGCCAGCTCACCACCCTCATTGACGGTGAACACTGAAGCTTTCTTT. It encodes CASSPPSLTVNTEAFF.

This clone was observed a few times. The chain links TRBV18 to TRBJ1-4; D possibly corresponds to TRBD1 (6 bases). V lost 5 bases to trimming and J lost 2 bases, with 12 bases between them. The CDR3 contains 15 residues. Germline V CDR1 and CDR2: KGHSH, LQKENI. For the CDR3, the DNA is TGTGCCAGCTCATTGACAGGACACACTAATGAAAAACTGTTTTTT. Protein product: CASSLTGHTNEKLFF.

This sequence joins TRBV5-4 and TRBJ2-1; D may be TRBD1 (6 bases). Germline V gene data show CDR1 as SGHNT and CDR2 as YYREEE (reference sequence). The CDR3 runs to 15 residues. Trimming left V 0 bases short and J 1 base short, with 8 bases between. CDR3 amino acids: CASSLGQVSYNEQFF. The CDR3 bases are TGTGCCAGCAGCTTGGGACAGGTTTCCTACAATGAGCAGTTCTTC. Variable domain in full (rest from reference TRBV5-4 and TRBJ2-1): ETGVTQSPTHLIKTRGQQVTLRCSSQSGHNTVSWYQQALGQGPQFIFQYYREEENGRGNFPPRFSGLQFPNYSSELNVNALELDDSALYLCASSLGQVSYNEQFFGPGTRLTVL.